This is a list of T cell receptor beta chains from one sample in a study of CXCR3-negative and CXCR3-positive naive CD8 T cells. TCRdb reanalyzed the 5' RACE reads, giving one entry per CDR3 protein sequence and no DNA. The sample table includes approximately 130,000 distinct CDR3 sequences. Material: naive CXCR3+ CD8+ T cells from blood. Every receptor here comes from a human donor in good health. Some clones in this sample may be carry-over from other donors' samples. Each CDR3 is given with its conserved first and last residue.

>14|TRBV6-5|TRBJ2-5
CASSYFSSQETQYF
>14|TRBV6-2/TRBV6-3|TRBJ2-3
CASSYLTGTDTQYF
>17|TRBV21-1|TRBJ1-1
CASSKSSGQGVNTEAFF
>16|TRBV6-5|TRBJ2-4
CASSYYDRSQKNIQYF
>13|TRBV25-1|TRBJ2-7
CASTVGGYYEQYF
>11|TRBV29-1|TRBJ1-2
CSVVQNYGYTF
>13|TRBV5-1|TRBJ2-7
CASSWDSSYEQYF
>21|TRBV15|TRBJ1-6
CATSRNRPTDSQSSYNSPLHF
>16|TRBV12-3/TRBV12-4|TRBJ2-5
CASRRPEGASEGTQYF
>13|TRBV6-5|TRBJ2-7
CASREGNRVEQYF
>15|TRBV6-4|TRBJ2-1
CASSDLAGGRNEQFF
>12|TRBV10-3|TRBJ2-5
CAISESPVPEYF
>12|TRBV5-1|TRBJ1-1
CASSSEGAEAFF
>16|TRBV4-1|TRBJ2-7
CASSRIPTSGDYEQYF
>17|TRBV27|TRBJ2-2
CASSILSRDRVTGELFF
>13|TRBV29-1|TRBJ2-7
CSVLGTGNYEQYF
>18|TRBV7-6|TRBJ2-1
CASSPRTSGVISYNEQFF
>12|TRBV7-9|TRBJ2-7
CASSLVSDEQYF
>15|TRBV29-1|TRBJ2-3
CSVASSGSGTDTQYF
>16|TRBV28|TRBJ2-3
CASTTPVGYYTDTQYF
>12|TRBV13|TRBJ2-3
CASSTRPDTQYF
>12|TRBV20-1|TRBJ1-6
CSAKGSHSPLHF
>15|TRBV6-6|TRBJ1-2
CASSYADREGYGYTF
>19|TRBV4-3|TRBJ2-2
CASSQEFSGGYANTGELFF
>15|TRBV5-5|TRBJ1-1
CASSLAGGSYTEAFF
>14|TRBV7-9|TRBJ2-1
CASSSPEDRGWQFF
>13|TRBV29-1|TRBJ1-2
CSVDQGISYGYTF
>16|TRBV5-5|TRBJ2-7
CASSLYGGRGAYEQYF
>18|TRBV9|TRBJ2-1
CASSQSRLAGGSDNEQFF
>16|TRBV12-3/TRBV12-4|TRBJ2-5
CASRFSGSRGQETQYF
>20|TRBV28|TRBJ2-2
CASSFWYTGEVKNMAGELFF
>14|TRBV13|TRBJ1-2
CASSLGEGTWGYTF
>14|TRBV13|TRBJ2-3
CASRTDRGRDTQYF
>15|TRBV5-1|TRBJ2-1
CASSYTGGTYNEQFF
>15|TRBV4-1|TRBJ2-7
CASRVQGDGYYEQYF
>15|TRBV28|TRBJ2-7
CASSLWREVSYEQYF
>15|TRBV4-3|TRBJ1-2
CASSQDRQGNYGYTF
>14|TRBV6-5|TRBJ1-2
CASSLRAWNYGYTF
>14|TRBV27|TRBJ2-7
CASSFTGGADEQYF
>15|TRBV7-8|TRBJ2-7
CASSLAIAATREQYF
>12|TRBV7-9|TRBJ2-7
CASSLGLDEQYF
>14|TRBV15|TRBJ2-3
CATSPGTGEDTQYF